Below are 5 T cell receptor beta chains sequenced from a single sample in a study of vaccination effects on CD4 cells after COVID-19. ViraFEST assay sequencing came after antigen-specific CD4+ T cells were expanded with viral peptide pools. Subsequent to 10 days of culture, CD4+ T cells were isolated. Having tested negative for nucleocapsid antibodies, the vaccine recipients showed no prior SARS-CoV-2 infection. Antigens for these TCRs are unknown. Sequenced by immunoSEQ multiplex PCR; TCRdb stores in-frame clones only, minus some. Of about 63,000 clones detected, 75% appear once; the ten largest clones hold about 4%. This specimen was CD4+ T cells from PBMCs cultured with HCoV-OC43 spike peptides, taken before COVID-19 vaccination. The subset: HCoV-OC43 spike overlapping peptide pool stimulation. Source of these receptors: a human donor who received a COVID-19 vaccine.

As regards this clone: One end of the junction is discordant with germline, which a read error may explain. The V gene is TRBV3-1 (or the pseudogene TRBV3-2), the J gene TRBJ2-2, with D tentatively TRBD2 (6 bases). The germline gives CDR1 LGHDT, CDR2 YNNKEL (reference sequence). The CDR3 is 17 residues long. The CDR3 loop reads CASSQDSRRGGTEELFF. The CDR3 nucleotides are TGTGCCAGCAGCCAAGATTCCAGGCGGGGTGGCACCGAGGAGCTGTTTTTT.

The rearrangement uses TRBV5-1 and TRBJ2-1; 8 positions match TRBD2. This CDR3 comprises 13 residues. The junction had 4 bases not matched to a gene; V was cut back by 2 bases and J by 9 bases. Looked up from germline, CDR1 is SGHRS and CDR2 is YFSETQ. CDR3 nucleotide sequence: TGCGCCAGCAGCTTCCTGGCGGGGGGTGAGCAGTTCTTC. Protein sequence: CASSFLAGGEQFF.

The chain employs TRBV6-5 and TRBJ2-3; 10 nucleotides match TRBD2. J gave up 5 bases and V 10 bases, and 12 bases lay outside the gene matches. The germline V gene encodes CDR1 MNHEY and CDR2 SVGAGI. The CDR3 has 15 amino acids. CDR3 nucleotides: TGTGCCACGTACGATGGGGCTAGCGGGGGAGATACGCAGTATTTT. It specifies CATYDGASGGDTQYF.

V gene TRBV19 combines with J gene TRBJ2-5, with D possibly matching TRBD2 (6 bases). V lost 7 bases and J 5 bases, leaving 14 bases between the germline ends. This CDR3 has 13 residues. The germline V gene has CDR1 LNHDA and CDR2 SQIVND (reference sequence). CDR3 coding DNA: TGTGCCAGTAAACAGGTAGCGGCGGAGACCCAGTACTTC. This gives the protein CASKQVAAETQYF.

This clone was found a few times. The chain couples TRBV30 to TRBJ2-4; 7 bases line up with TRBD1. V was pared by 2 bases and J by 0 bases, with 7 bases of the junction left unmatched. Germline loops: CDR1 GTSNPN, CDR2 SVGIG (reference sequence). The CDR3 extends over 16 amino acids. CDR3 bases: TGTGCCTGGAGTCGATGGGGACAGCTAGCCAAAAACATTCAGTACTTC. Translation: CAWSRWGQLAKNIQYF.